This T cell receptor (beta chain) was sequenced in a study of beta chain features in type 1 diabetes. The whole isolated RNA underwent reverse transcription, so sequencing captured expressed TCRB transcripts. The table came from immunoSEQ multiplex PCR; TCRdb's copy has only in-frame clones and leaves some out. The sample contains hundreds of thousands of clones, approximately 28% of which appear only once. CD45RO/CCR7/CD25/CD127/CD95/CD27 staining was used to isolate CD4+ naive, central memory, regulatory and stem cell-like memory cells by sorting. Sequencing used naive CD4+ T cells from blood. The source is a man aged 18 to 29 in good health.

As DNA, the CDR3 is TGTGCCTGGAATAGAGGGGCCAAAAACATTCAGTACTTC. Protein: CAWNRGAKNIQYF. The genes are TRBV30 and TRBJ2-4, with D possibly TRBD2 on 5 matching bases. V was clipped by 4 bases and J by 1 base, with 8 bases between them. The CDR3 loop spans 13 amino acids. The V gene's germline CDR1 is GTSNPN and CDR2 SVGIG (reference sequence).